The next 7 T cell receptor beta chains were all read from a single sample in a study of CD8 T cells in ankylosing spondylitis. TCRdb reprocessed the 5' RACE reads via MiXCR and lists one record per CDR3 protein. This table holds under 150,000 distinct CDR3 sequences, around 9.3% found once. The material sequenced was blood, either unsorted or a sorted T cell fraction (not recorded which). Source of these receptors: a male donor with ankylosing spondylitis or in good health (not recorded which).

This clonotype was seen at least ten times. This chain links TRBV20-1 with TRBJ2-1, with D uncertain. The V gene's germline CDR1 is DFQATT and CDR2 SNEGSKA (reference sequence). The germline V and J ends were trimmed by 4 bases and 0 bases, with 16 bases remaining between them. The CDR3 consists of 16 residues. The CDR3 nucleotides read TGCAGTGCTATATCGCGCGCTGAGCACTCCTACAATGAGCAGTTCTTC. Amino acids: CSAISRAEHSYNEQFF.

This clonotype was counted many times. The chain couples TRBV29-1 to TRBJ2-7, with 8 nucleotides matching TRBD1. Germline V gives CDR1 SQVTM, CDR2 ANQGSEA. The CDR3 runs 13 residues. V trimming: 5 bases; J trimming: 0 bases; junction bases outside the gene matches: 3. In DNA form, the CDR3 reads TGCAGCGTTCAGGGGGCGGGCTCCTACGAGCAGTACTTC. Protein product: CSVQGAGSYEQYF.

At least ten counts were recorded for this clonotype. The CDR3 region has the DNA TGTGCCAGCAGCTTAGGAACCATCAACCAAGAGACCCAGTACTTC. This codes for CASSLGTINQETQYF. This chain joins TRBV7-9 and TRBJ2-5; D gene uncertain. Per germline, CDR1 SEHNR and CDR2 FQNEAQ (reference sequence). Trimming shortened V by 1 base and J by 0 bases, and 9 bases separated the two germline ends. The CDR3 has 15 residues.

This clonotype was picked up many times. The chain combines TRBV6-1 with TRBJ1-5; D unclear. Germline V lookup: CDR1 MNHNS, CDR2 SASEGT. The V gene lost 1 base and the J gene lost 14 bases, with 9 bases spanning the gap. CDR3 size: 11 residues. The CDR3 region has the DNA TGTGCCAGCAGTGAAGATCGGGCAAAGCATTTT. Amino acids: CASSEDRAKHF.

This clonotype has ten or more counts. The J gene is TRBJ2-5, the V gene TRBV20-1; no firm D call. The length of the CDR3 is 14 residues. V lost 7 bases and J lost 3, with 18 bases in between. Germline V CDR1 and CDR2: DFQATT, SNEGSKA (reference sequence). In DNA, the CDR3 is TGCAGTGGAAAGCGCCTCACCCTAAAAGAGACCCAGTACTTC. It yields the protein CSGKRLTLKETQYF.

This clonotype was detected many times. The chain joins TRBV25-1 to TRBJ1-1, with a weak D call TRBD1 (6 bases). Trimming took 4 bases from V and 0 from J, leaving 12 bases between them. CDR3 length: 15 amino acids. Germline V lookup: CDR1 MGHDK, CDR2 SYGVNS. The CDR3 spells CASSGHRDMNTEAFF. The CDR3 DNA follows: TGTGCCAGCAGTGGTCACAGGGACATGAACACTGAAGCTTTCTTT.

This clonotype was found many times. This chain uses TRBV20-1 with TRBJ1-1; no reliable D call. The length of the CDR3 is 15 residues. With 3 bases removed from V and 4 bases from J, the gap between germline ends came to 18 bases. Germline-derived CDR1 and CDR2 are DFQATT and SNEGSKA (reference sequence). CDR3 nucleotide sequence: TGCAGTGCTAGTTACCTGGGGAGATGGGTCACTGAAGCTTTCTTT. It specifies CSASYLGRWVTEAFF.